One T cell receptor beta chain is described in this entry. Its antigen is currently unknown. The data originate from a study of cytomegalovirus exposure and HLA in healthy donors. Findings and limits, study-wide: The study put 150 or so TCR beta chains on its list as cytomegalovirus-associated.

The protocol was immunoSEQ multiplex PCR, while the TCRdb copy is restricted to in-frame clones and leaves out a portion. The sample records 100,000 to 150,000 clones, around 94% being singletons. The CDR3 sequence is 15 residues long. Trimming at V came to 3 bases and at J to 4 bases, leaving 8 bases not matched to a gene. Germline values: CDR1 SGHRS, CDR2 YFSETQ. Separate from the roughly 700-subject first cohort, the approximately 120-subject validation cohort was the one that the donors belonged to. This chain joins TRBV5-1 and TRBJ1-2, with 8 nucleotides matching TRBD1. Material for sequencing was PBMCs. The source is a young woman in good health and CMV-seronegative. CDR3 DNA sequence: TGCGCCAGCAGCTCCGGACAGGGCCGGGGCTATGGCTACACCTTC. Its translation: CASSSGQGRGYGYTF.